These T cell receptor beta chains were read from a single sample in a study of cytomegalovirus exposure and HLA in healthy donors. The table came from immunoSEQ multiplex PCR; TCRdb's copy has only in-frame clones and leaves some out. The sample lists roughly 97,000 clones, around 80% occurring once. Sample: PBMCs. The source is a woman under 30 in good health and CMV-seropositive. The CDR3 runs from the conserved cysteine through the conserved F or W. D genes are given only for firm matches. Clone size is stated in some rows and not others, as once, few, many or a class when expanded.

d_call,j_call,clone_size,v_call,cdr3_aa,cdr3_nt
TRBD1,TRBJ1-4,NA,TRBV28,CASSSDRGNEKLFF,TGTGCCAGCAGTTCGGACAGGGGTAATGAAAAACTGTTTTTT
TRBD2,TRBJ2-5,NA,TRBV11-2,CASSFQGLAGKETQYF,TGTGCCAGCAGCTTCCAAGGACTAGCGGGAAAAGAGACCCAGTACTTC
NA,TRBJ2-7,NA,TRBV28,CASSAPPTSYEQYF,TGTGCCAGCAGTGCCCCCCCGACTAGCTACGAGCAGTACTTC
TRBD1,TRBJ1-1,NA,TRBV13,CASSFPGQPNTEAFF,TGTGCCAGCAGCTTCCCGGGACAGCCCAACACTGAAGCTTTCTTT
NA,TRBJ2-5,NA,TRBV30,CAWRDYRQIETQYF,TGTGCCTGGAGGGACTACCGACAGATTGAGACCCAGTACTTC
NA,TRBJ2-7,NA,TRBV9,CASSVGSSYEQYF,TGTGCCAGCAGCGTTGGGAGCTCCTACGAGCAGTACTTC
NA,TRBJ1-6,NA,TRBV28,CASSLSPIAGYSPLHF,TGTGCCAGCAGTTTATCTCCCATTGCGGGATATTCACCCCTCCACTTT
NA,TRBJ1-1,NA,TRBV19,CASSPGHNEAFF,TGTGCCAGTAGTCCCGGACATAATGAAGCTTTCTTT
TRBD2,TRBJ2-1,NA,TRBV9,CASSILSGNTYNEQFF,TGTGCCAGCAGCATACTTAGCGGGAACACCTACAATGAGCAGTTCTTC
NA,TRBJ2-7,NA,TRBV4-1,CASSQERTPIPYEQYF,TGCGCCAGCAGCCAAGAGAGGACTCCCATCCCTTACGAGCAGTACTTC
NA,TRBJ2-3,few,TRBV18,CASSPLGAGDTQYF,TGTGCCAGCTCACCACTCGGAGCGGGAGATACGCAGTATTTT
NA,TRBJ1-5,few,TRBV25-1,CASSGGGNSQPQHF,TGTGCCAGCAGTGGGGGGGGCAACAGTCAGCCCCAGCATTTT
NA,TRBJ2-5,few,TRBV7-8,CASSSSDWSQETQYF,TGTGCCAGCAGCTCCTCGGACTGGAGCCAAGAGACCCAGTACTTC
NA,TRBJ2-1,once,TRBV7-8,CASSLDLGTAGEQFF,TGTGCCAGCAGCTTAGATTTGGGGACTGCAGGGGAGCAGTTCTTC
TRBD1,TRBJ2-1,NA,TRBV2,CASTRDRGGGEQFF,TGTGCCAGCACCCGGGACAGGGGCGGCGGGGAGCAGTTCTTC
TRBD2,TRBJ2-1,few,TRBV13,CASSLGLAVYNEQFF,TGTGCCAGCAGCTTAGGGCTAGCGGTCTACAATGAGCAGTTCTTC
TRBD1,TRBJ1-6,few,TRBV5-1,CASSLGTGTVDSPLHF,TGCGCCAGCAGCTTGGGAACCGGGACAGTAGATTCACCCCTCCACTTT
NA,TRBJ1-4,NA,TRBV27,CASSLTPVNEKLFF,TGTGCCAGCAGTTTAACGCCAGTGAATGAAAAACTGTTTTTT
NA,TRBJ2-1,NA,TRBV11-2,CASSQALVSGRSNEQFF,TGTGCCAGCAGCCAGGCACTAGTCTCAGGAAGGAGCAATGAGCAGTTCTTC
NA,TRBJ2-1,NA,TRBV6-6,CASSYFGRDNEQFF,TGTGCCAGCAGTTACTTCGGTCGTGACAATGAGCAGTTCTTC
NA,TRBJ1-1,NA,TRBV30,CAWSVKSGFGTEAFF,TGTGCCTGGAGTGTAAAGTCGGGGTTCGGCACTGAAGCTTTCTTT
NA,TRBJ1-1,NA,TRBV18,CASSRGYTLGTEAFF,TGTGCCAGCTCACGCGGGTATACTCTCGGCACTGAAGCTTTCTTT
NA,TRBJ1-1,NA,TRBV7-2,CASGAGDTYHTEAFF,TGTGCCAGCGGCGCTGGGGACACGTACCACACTGAAGCTTTCTTT
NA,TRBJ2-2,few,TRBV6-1,CASSEGGDTGELFF,TGTGCCAGCAGTGAAGGGGGGGACACCGGGGAGCTGTTTTTT
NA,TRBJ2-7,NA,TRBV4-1,CASSQGSSYEQYF,TGCGCCAGCAGCCAAGGCTCGAGTTACGAGCAGTACTTC
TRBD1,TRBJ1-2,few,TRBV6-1,CASRGQGAGGYTF,TGTGCCAGCAGGGGACAGGGGGCCGGGGGCTACACCTTC
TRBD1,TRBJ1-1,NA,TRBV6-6,CASSRRDSLNTEAFF,TGTGCCAGCAGCCGCCGGGACAGTTTGAACACTGAAGCTTTCTTT